These 13 T cell receptor beta chains share one sample of origin, sequenced in a study of shared clonotypes between healthy human individuals. Profiled with immunoSEQ multiplex PCR; TCRdb holds only in-frame clones, not every one. The data hold roughly 1 million clones, with around 74% observed a single time. Sequencing used memory CD4+ T cells sorted from blood. Subset specified: CD45RA-negative fraction. The receptors were sampled from a man younger than 35 in good health.

The chain employs TRBV5-6 and TRBJ2-3; D unresolved. Trimming removed 2 bases at V and 1 base at J, with 11 bases between. Germline loops: CDR1 SGHDT, CDR2 YYEEEE. This CDR3 has 15 amino acids. CDR3 in DNA: TGTGCCAGCAGCTTCCGGGTTAAAGGCACAGATACGCAGTATTTT. Encoded protein: CASSFRVKGTDTQYF.

The chain links TRBV6-6 to TRBJ1-6; tentative D call: TRBD1 (5 bases). The CDR3 has 16 residues. Trimming left V 0 bases short and J 7 bases short, with 13 bases between. Germline V gene sequence: CDR1 MNHNY, CDR2 SVGAGI (reference sequence). The CDR3 DNA is TGTGCCAGCAGTTACTCGGGGGGACGCGCGAATTCACCCCTCCACTTT. Amino acid sequence: CASSYSGGRANSPLHF.

In its sample, this clone was seen a few times. The chain uses TRBV10-3 and TRBJ1-5; 11 bases fit TRBD1. The V gene end was trimmed by 3 bases and the J gene end by 1 base; junction bases not matched to a gene: 2. CDR1 and CDR2 from the germline V gene are ENHRY and SYGVKD. The CDR3 totals 16 residues. Here the CDR3 reads CAISDGTGGSNQPQHF. CDR3 sequence (DNA): TGTGCCATCAGTGACGGGACAGGGGGGAGCAATCAGCCCCAGCATTTT.

This chain uses TRBV5-1 with TRBJ2-3, with 13 positions matching TRBD2. V lost 4 bases to trimming and J lost 2 bases; unmatched junction nucleotides: 4. Germline loops: CDR1 SGHRS, CDR2 YFSETQ. The CDR3 is 16 amino acids. The DNA of the CDR3 is TGCGCCAGCAGCGAAGGGACTAGCGGGGTCACAGATACGCAGTATTTT. Amino acids: CASSEGTSGVTDTQYF.

The genes are TRBV6-5 and TRBJ1-6; a possible D gene is TRBD1 (5 bases). Germline V gene lookup returns CDR1 MNHEY and CDR2 SVGAGI. The V end was cut by 2 bases, the J end by 7 bases, with 12 bases between. The CDR3 runs to 15 residues. The CDR3 sequence is CASSYGGGNNSPLHF. CDR3 nucleotides: TGTGCCAGCAGTTACGGGGGGGGGAACAATTCACCCCTCCACTTT.

This chain uses TRBV7-2 with TRBJ1-2, with D maybe TRBD1 (6 bases). The CDR3 is 15 amino acids. Per germline, CDR1 SGHTA and CDR2 FQGNSA. V gave up 5 bases and J gave up 5 bases, with 18 bases separating them. CDR3: CASSGRTGINYGYTF. The CDR3 nucleotides read TGTGCCAGCAGCGGACGAACAGGGATTAATTATGGCTACACCTTC.

This clone was counted a single time. This chain links TRBV7-2 with TRBJ2-5; D is perhaps TRBD1 (5 bases). Trimming removed 5 bases at V and 1 base at J, with 14 bases between. This CDR3 comprises 15 residues. Germline CDR1 and CDR2: SGHTA and FQGNSA. The CDR3 reads CASSQWGRSQETQYF. The CDR3 DNA is TGTGCCAGCAGCCAGTGGGGCAGATCCCAAGAGACCCAGTACTTC. Variable domain in full (rest from reference TRBV7-2 and TRBJ2-5): GAGVSQSPSNKVTEKGKDVELRCDPISGHTALYWYRQSLGQGLEFLIYFQGNSAPDKSGLPSDRFSAERTGGSVSTLTIQRTQQEDSAVYLCASSQWGRSQETQYFGPGTRLLVL.

V usage is TRBV11-3 and J usage is TRBJ1-1; 9 nucleotides align to TRBD1. With V trimmed by 2 bases and J by 2 bases, 0 bases remained unmatched. The CDR3 covers 14 residues. Germline CDR1 SGHNT, CDR2 YENEEA. CDR3 in amino acids: CASSLTGGNTEAFF. The CDR3 bases are TGTGCCAGCAGCTTAACAGGGGGCAACACTGAAGCTTTCTTT.

This chain joins TRBV21-1 and TRBJ2-7; the table's D call TRBD2 went unverified against the DNA. TRBV21-1 is a recognized pseudogene. The CDR3 consists of 18 residues. CDR3 amino acids: CASSKKRGLGLPGYEQYF. The CDR3 region has the DNA TGTGCCAGCAGCAAAAAAAGGGGGTTGGGACTACCTGGCTACGAGCAGTACTTC.

The chain has TRBV10-3 and TRBJ2-1; D gene ambiguous. Germline V CDR1 and CDR2: ENHRY, SYGVKD. The V gene lost 6 bases and the J gene lost 10 bases, with 13 bases spanning the gap. The CDR3 is 12 residues long. CDR3 in amino acids: CAISVDNSEQFF. The DNA of the CDR3 is TGTGCCATCAGCGTTGACAACAGCGAGCAGTTCTTC.

The DNA of the CDR3 is TGTGCCAGCGAGACGGGTTTAGCCAAAAACATTCAGTACTTC. Translating it yields CASETGLAKNIQYF. The chain links TRBV6-6 to TRBJ2-4; D uncertain. The CDR3 is 14 amino acids. V was pared by 8 bases and J by 0 bases, with 11 bases between. Per germline, CDR1 MNHNY and CDR2 SVGAGI (reference sequence).

V and J are TRBV9 and TRBJ1-1, with 8 nucleotides matching TRBD1. J lost 5 bases, V lost 3 bases, and 9 bases had no gene match. From germline, CDR1 is SGDLS and CDR2 YYNGEE. The CDR3 totals 15 residues. The chain's CDR3 is CASSGLQGARTEAFF. The CDR3 nucleotides are TGTGCCAGCAGCGGACTTCAGGGGGCGCGGACTGAAGCTTTCTTT.

This clone has ten or more counts. The V call is TRBV2, the J call TRBJ1-2, with D perhaps TRBD1 (5 bases). The V end lost 2 bases, the J end lost 4 bases, and 11 bases lay between the germline ends. In germline, CDR1 is SNHLY, CDR2 FYNNEI. The CDR3 is made up of 14 amino acids. The CDR3, as DNA: TGTGCCAGCAGTGAAAGGGGCGCCTCCTATGGCTACACCTTC. It translates to CASSERGASYGYTF.